This T cell receptor beta chain was captured in a study of T cells in Graves' hyperthyroidism and ophthalmopathy. Germline V gene sequence: CDR1 MDHEN, CDR2 SYDVKM. The germline V and J ends were trimmed by 0 bases and 0 bases, with 6 bases remaining between them. The CDR3 sequence is 15 residues long. Amplification of TCR beta CDR3 regions used RNA as the template. The HTBI set primed first-round TCR CDR3 RT-PCR. TCRdb re-called the multiplex PCR reads through MiXCR, storing one row per CDR3 protein. The sample lists over 550,000 distinct CDR3 sequences, roughly a sixth seen once, with around 19% in the top ten. Notes on the study in general: Stable hyperthyroidism was told apart from ophthalmopathy by a model built on 13 V-J features. Most clonotypes expanded in the thyroid (above 0.001) were also present in blood.

In its sample, this clonotype was seen a few times. Antigen specificity is unknown. The rearrangement uses TRBV28 and TRBJ1-3; D is uncertain. This clonotype originated in a young woman with Graves' hyperthyroidism. Sequenced material: blood. DNA of the CDR3: TGTGCCAGCAGTTTATGGGGTATCTCTGGAAACACCATATATTTT. Its translation: CASSLWGISGNTIYF.